Each of the 15 T cell receptor beta chains below was sequenced from the same sample in a study of vaccination and CD4 T cells after COVID-19. Stated treatment: approximately 9-day PBMC culture with coronavirus spike peptide pools or control peptides (ViraFEST assay). These TCRs are of unknown antigen specificity. CD4+ T cells that had been cultured provided DNA sequenced with the Oncomine TCR Beta short-read assay. TCRdb ran MiXCR on the PCR reads and lists one entry per CDR3 protein. The sample shows approximately 3,000 distinct CDR3 sequences, 30% to 35% of them seen only once. The sample here was CD4+ T cells from blood, cultured in vitro, taken after SARS-CoV-2 vaccination. These receptors were taken from a human donor who had recovered from COVID-19.

This clonotype was observed a few times. The V gene is TRBV7-2, the J gene TRBJ1-1; TRBD1 matches at 7 bases. V dropped 5 bases and J dropped 1; count of bases not matched to a gene: 7. This CDR3 is built from 15 residues. Germline V gene data show CDR1 as SGHTA and CDR2 as FQGNSA. CDR3 loop: CASSRQRTGNTEAFF. CDR3 bases: TGTGCCAGCAGCCGACAGAGGACAGGGAACACTGAAGCTTTCTTT.

This clonotype is deemed medium-sized (0.01 to 0.1%). J is TRBJ2-7 and V is TRBV28; 9 nucleotides line up with TRBD1. Per germline, CDR1 MDHEN and CDR2 SYDVKM. J gave up 5 bases and V 10 bases, and 9 bases lay outside the gene matches. The CDR3 has 13 amino acids. The CDR3, as DNA: TGTGCCACACAGGACAGGGGAAAGAACGAGCAGTACTTC. Residues: CATQDRGKNEQYF.

This sequence joins TRBV7-4 and TRBJ1-5; possible D gene TRBD1, 6 bases. Germline CDR1 reads SGHVT; CDR2 reads SQSDAQ. This CDR3 has 16 amino acids. Trimming left V 1 base short and J 11 bases short, with 21 bases between. Here the CDR3 reads CASSLGCRDTALAQHF. In DNA form, the CDR3 reads TGTGCCAGCAGCTTAGGCTGTCGGGACACCGCTTTGGCCCAGCATTTT.

The chain uses TRBV20-1 and TRBJ1-2; 10 nucleotides match TRBD1. The V gene end was trimmed by 6 bases and the J gene end by 4 bases; junction bases not matched to a gene: 8. Germline loops: CDR1 DFQATT, CDR2 SNEGSKA (reference sequence). The CDR3 runs to 14 residues. The DNA for the CDR3 is TGCAGTGCCATGCGGACAGGGGGTCGCTATGGCTACACCTTC. It translates to CSAMRTGGRYGYTF.

In its sample, this clonotype was seen once. The rearrangement joins TRBV19 to TRBJ1-2, with unresolved D. Germline values: CDR1 LNHDA, CDR2 SQIVND (reference sequence). The CDR3 extends over 16 amino acids. Trimming removed 4 bases at V and 4 bases at J, with 19 bases between. The CDR3 region is CASSTPDGLSGYGYTF. CDR3 in DNA: TGTGCCAGTAGTACGCCGGACGGGCTTAGCGGCTATGGCTACACCTTC.

This clonotype is judged hyperexpanded (1% or more). The chain recombines TRBV20-1 with TRBJ1-1; 10 bases fit TRBD1. CDR1 and CDR2 from the germline V gene are DFQATT and SNEGSKA (reference sequence). This CDR3 region has 16 residues. V gave up 3 bases and J gave up 1 base; unmatched junction bases: 8. The CDR3 DNA reads TGCAGTGCTAGTACTGGGACAGGGGCCCCGAACACTGAAGCTTTCTTT. Amino acid sequence: CSASTGTGAPNTEAFF.

This chain joins TRBV6-1 and TRBJ1-5; no definite D call. Per the germline V gene, CDR1 is MNHNS and CDR2 is SASEGT. There are 14 residues in the CDR3. The V and J ends lost 1 base and 3 bases respectively, with 7 bases between them. The CDR3 DNA is TGTGCCAGCAGTGAAGGAGGAAACAATCAGCCCCAGCATTTT. This translates into CASSEGGNNQPQHF.

The chain carries TRBV10-3 and TRBJ1-6; TRBD1 aligns across 7 bases. With V trimmed by 0 bases and J by 6 bases, 11 bases remained unmatched. The CDR3 totals 18 residues. Germline values: CDR1 ENHRY, CDR2 SYGVKD. For the CDR3, the DNA is TGTGCCATCAGTGAGTCCCAGGGGGGAATCTTAAGTAATTCACCCCTCCACTTT. Protein product: CAISESQGGILSNSPLHF.

This clonotype is deemed medium-sized. This sequence joins TRBV28 and TRBJ1-5; D ambiguous. V was clipped by 6 bases and J by 7 bases, with 10 bases between them. Per the germline V gene, CDR1 is MDHEN and CDR2 is SYDVKM. There are 12 residues in the CDR3. The CDR3 nucleotides are TGTGCCAGCAGGACCGCGGGCCAGCCCCAGCATTTT. Translated: CASRTAGQPQHF.

The V gene is TRBV4-2, the J gene TRBJ2-1, with D perhaps TRBD1 (5 bases). Per germline, CDR1 LGHNA and CDR2 YNFKEQ. This CDR3 is built from 16 residues. Trimming removed 4 bases at V and 5 bases at J, with 18 bases between. The CDR3 nucleotides are TGTGCCAGCAGCCCCCCCCCCAGGGTGGGTAACAATGAGCAGTTCTTC. Its translation: CASSPPPRVGNNEQFF.

This clonotype was recorded a few times. The V gene is TRBV6-4, the J gene TRBJ2-1; 8 positions match TRBD2. Germline loops: CDR1 MRHNA, CDR2 SNTAGT. This CDR3 is 14 amino acids long. Unmatched junction bases numbered 4, after V lost 5 bases and J lost 4 bases. CDR3 sequence (DNA): TGTGCCAGCAGTAGAGCGGGGGAGTACAATGAGCAGTTCTTC. It encodes CASSRAGEYNEQFF.

This clonotype showed up just once. The chain employs TRBV7-9 and TRBJ1-2, with 8 bases matching TRBD1. V was pared by 0 bases and J by 0 bases, with 3 bases of the junction left unmatched. CDR1 and CDR2 (germline): SEHNR, FQNEAQ (reference sequence). There are 16 residues in the CDR3. CDR3 sequence reads: CASSLAGGQANYGYTF. The CDR3 DNA reads as TGTGCCAGCAGCTTAGCCGGGGGACAGGCTAACTATGGCTACACCTTC.

V and J are TRBV5-4 and TRBJ2-7; D might be TRBD2 (6 bases). Looked up from germline, CDR1 is SGHNT and CDR2 is YYREEE (reference sequence). This CDR3 spans 15 amino acids. Trimming pared 3 bases from V and 4 bases from J, leaving 17 bases between. The CDR3 DNA reads as TGTGCCAGCAGCTCGACCTCCGGGACTTTGTACGAGCAGTACTTC. Translated, it gives CASSSTSGTLYEQYF.

By sample share, this clonotype is medium-sized. The rearrangement joins TRBV20-1 to TRBJ2-6; D may be TRBD1 (6 bases). The germline gives CDR1 DFQATT, CDR2 SNEGSKA (reference sequence). The CDR3 has 16 residues. Trimming removed 2 bases from V and 0 bases from J, with 11 bases in between. In DNA form, the CDR3 reads TGCAGTGCTAGACCTACAGGGAGCTCTGGGGCCAACGTCCTGACTTTC. It encodes CSARPTGSSGANVLTF.

The gene calls are TRBV5-4 and TRBJ1-2; D perhaps matches TRBD1 (5 bases). The V end was cut by 4 bases, the J end by 4 bases, with 14 bases between. The CDR3 covers 14 residues. Per germline, CDR1 SGHNT and CDR2 YYREEE (reference sequence). CDR3 sequence: CASSPRDVGYGYTF. CDR3 coding DNA: TGTGCCAGCAGCCCCAGGGATGTGGGCTATGGCTACACCTTC.